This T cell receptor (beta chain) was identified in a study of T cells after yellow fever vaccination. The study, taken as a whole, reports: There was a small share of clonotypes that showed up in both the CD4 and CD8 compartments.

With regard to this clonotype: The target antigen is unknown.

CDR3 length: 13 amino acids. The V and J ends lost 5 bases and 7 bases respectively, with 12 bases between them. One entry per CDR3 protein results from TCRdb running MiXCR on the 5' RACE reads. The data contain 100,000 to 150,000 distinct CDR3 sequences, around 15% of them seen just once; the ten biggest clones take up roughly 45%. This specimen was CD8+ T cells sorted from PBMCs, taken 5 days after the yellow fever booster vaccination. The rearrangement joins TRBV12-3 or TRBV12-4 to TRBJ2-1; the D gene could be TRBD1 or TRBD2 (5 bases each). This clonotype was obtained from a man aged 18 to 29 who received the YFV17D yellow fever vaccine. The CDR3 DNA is TGTGCCAGCAGTGACACTGGGGGTAATGAGCAGTTCTTC. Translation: CASSDTGGNEQFF.